This record concerns one TCR beta chain sequence. This clonotype was seen at least ten times. It has no known antigen specificity. No base quality values were provided; no much bigger clone lies one nucleotide off. Library prep was done by 5' RACE. The reads were generated on a NextSeq 500. In the TCR library protocol, unique molecular identifiers were attached to individual cDNA molecules to correct for PCR bias and sequencing error. Sequencing covered both TCR alpha and beta chains, and within each sample the abundances of alpha and beta sequences were tightly co-correlated. The study's processing was this. Decombinator V4 was used to annotate the V gene, J gene and CDR3 of the TCR sequences. Expanded TCRs were defined as changing significantly between any two time points under a Poisson model with p below 0.0001. Abundances of TCRs were expressed as counts per million after normalisation to the total number of TCRs sequenced in each sample. MAIT TCRs were defined by TRAV1-2 paired with TRAJ12, TRAJ20 or TRAJ33, and iNKT TCRs by TRAV10 paired with TRAJ18. A search of VDJdb, accessed on 1 November 2021, was run for TCRs annotated to CMV, EBV and SARS-CoV-2, with TCRs annotated for multiple antigens excluded. TCRdb handled the public reads itself, with Q25 trimming in fastp and clone calling in MiXCR, and kept productive beta chains. Every entry covers one CDR3 protein and lists the most common genes and DNA from its rows. The V and J calls here are based on TCRdb, not the publication. Within this sample are tens of thousands of distinct CDR3 sequences, with less than 7% of them counted one time only. The ten largest clones take up over 10% of the sample.

This sample was taken from a study of early T cells in non-severe SARS-CoV-2 infection (dated by TCRdb to the early 2020s). For the wider study: Bulk RNA from unsorted whole blood was used for TCR sequencing, so alpha and beta chains could not be paired. Paper-wide results and their limitations: VDJdb matching was skewed toward anti-spike CD8 responses and likely underestimated virus-specific expansions by missing private and CD4 specificities.

Looking up the germline V gene yields CDR1 MGHRA and CDR2 YSYEKL. Relative to germline, V is 6 bases shorter and J is 1 base shorter, with 15 bases between their ends. The CDR3 holds 15 amino acids from the cysteine to the phenylalanine. CDR3 DNA is the only sequence kept; it has 45 bases, read in frame from the first base. This was a case-control study nested in a cohort of healthcare workers in London, UK, who had nasopharyngeal swab PCR tests and blood samples taken every week. Healthcare workers were enrolled in the week of the UK lockdown, from 23 to 31 March 2020, and were followed every week for up to about 16 weeks.

The chain was built from TRBV4-1 and TRBJ2-5, and perhaps TRBD1 as D gene, on 5 matching bases. What was sequenced was whole blood. This TCR derives from an adult who was a healthcare worker with PCR-confirmed SARS-CoV-2 infection or an uninfected control (not recorded which). The DNA sequence is TGCGCCAGCAGAGCCGTTGGGGCCCTCCAAGAGACCCAGTACTTC. It encodes CASRAVGALQETQYF.